The present TCR beta chain was sequenced within a study of regulatory T cells in long-lasting Graves disease. Specified time point: newly diagnosed GD, antithyroid drugs for less than 3 months. After RNA was extracted from PBMCs, the TCR library was made from it. Arm-PCR of CDR3 regions and iRepertoire HTBI primers were used to build TCR beta libraries. Each CDR3 protein is one row after TCRdb ran MiXCR on the multiplex PCR reads. Here the sample spans 400,000 to 550,000 distinct CDR3 sequences, under 15% being singletons. The germline V gene has CDR1 SGHRS and CDR2 YFSETQ. This CDR3 has 16 residues. The ends lost 4 bases at V and 6 bases at J; junction bases unmatched: 11. This clonotype was found many times. This same sample was also part of a study on T cells in Graves' hyperthyroidism and ophthalmopathy. Per that paper: The HTBI set primed first-round TCR CDR3 RT-PCR.

V usage is TRBV5-1 and J usage is TRBJ2-1, with TRBD2 matching 9 bases. Sample: peripheral blood mononuclear cells (PBMCs), taken at new diagnosis, from a patient treated with antithyroid drugs. This TCR came from a woman aged 25-40 years with Graves disease. CDR3 nucleotides: TGCGCCAGCAGCCCCCCTGGTGGCGGGAGGGTCAATGAGCAGTTCTTC. This gives the protein CASSPPGGGRVNEQFF.